This paragraph reports one T cell receptor (beta chain). Other DNA sequences in this specimen translate into the identical CDR3. The data belong to a study of blood T cell repertoires in COVID-19. Turning to the study itself: Acute-phase and convalescent COVID-19 samples originated in the United States, Italy and Spain. Nucleic acid was either cDNA or gDNA, and it came from T cells, B-cell-depleted T cells, or PBMCs.

Source study methods: Reference gene primer amplification gave estimated nucleated cell counts. Sequencing was performed with immunoSEQ multiplex PCR; in TCRdb, only in-frame clones are kept and a portion is missing. V and J calls plus clone size are reproduced from that table; the DNA served to infer D and trimming. The table shows about 160,000 clones, with 75% to 90% occurring only once. This CDR3 comprises 13 residues. Germline CDR1 and CDR2: SGHRS and YFSETQ. Trimming took off 0 bases at V and 0 bases at J, with 3 bases between the two ends. The chain has TRBV5-1 and TRBJ1-1; D is unresolved. The source material was peripheral blood. The TCR sequence derives from a human donor with acute or convalescent COVID-19. The donor label of this sample is uncertain. The CDR3 is CASSLALNTEAFF. The CDR3 region has the DNA TGCGCCAGCAGCTTGGCCTTGAACACTGAAGCTTTCTTT.